This entry features one T cell receptor beta chain sequence. Its antigen remains unknown. This record comes from a study of cytomegalovirus exposure and HLA in healthy donors. V was cut by 3 bases and J by 4 bases, with 6 bases left in between. The germline V gene has CDR1 MNHEY and CDR2 SMNVEV (reference sequence). The length of the CDR3 is 12 residues. General study findings and limits: An analysis done earlier found most TCR beta V segments productive about 90% or about 30% of the time. A list of 150 or so TCR beta chains associated with cytomegalovirus was given.

PCR involved 60 Vbeta and 13 Jbeta primers. Sequenced by immunoSEQ multiplex PCR; TCRdb stores in-frame clones only, minus some. This table holds about 190,000 clones, around 77% found once. The V and J genes are TRBV27 and TRBJ1-2; no clear D gene. Sequencing was performed on PBMCs. The origin of this receptor is a woman under 30 in good health and CMV-seronegative. This CDR3 is CASSFGGYGYTF. The CDR3, as DNA: TGTGCCAGCAGTTTTGGCGGCTATGGCTACACCTTC.